This passage covers 14 T cell receptor beta chains from one sample sequenced in a study of CD8 T cells in ankylosing spondylitis. Study-level results: A TCR beta motif of several highly homologous variants seemed to mark ankylosing spondylitis blood.

No antigen has been assigned to these receptors. TCRdb reanalysed the 5' RACE reads using MiXCR and keeps one entry per CDR3 protein. In the table there are about 440,000 distinct CDR3 sequences, roughly 17% of which are singletons. Sequencing was performed on blood, either unsorted or a sorted T cell fraction (not recorded which). The origin of the receptors is a male donor with ankylosing spondylitis.

This clonotype was counted between two and nine times. The rearrangement joins TRBV2 to TRBJ1-2, with D possibly being TRBD1 (5 bases). V shed 6 bases and J shed 4 bases, with 9 bases lying between them. The CDR3 contains 12 residues. The germline V gene encodes CDR1 SNHLY and CDR2 FYNNEI. The chain's CDR3 is CASSPGIYGYTF. DNA of the CDR3: TGTGCCAGCAGCCCAGGGATCTATGGCTACACCTTC.

The genes are TRBV5-1 and TRBJ1-1, with a tentative D call TRBD1 (6 bases). CDR1 and CDR2 from the germline V gene are SGHRS and YFSETQ. The length of the CDR3 is 15 residues. Trimming pared 0 bases from V and 5 bases from J, leaving 14 bases between. CDR3 loop: CASSLVVGASTEAFF. DNA for the CDR3: TGCGCCAGCAGCTTGGTGGTGGGGGCGAGTACTGAAGCTTTCTTT.

The J gene is TRBJ1-4, the V gene TRBV4-1, with D uncertain. Germline V lookup: CDR1 MGHRA, CDR2 YSYEKL. The CDR3 runs 13 residues. V was cut by 3 bases and J by 7 bases, with 9 bases left in between. The CDR3 nucleotides read TGCGCCAGCAGCCAGATAGCTCGTGAAAAACTGTTTTTT. Protein product: CASSQIAREKLFF.

This clonotype was observed a handful of times. The chain joins TRBV5-4 to TRBJ1-2; 11 bases align to TRBD1. Trimming at V came to 0 bases and at J to 3 bases, leaving 19 bases not matched to a gene. The CDR3 loop spans 21 amino acids. CDR1 is SGHNT and CDR2 is YYREEE in the germline V gene (reference sequence). The CDR3, as DNA: TGTGCCAGCAGCTTGGATCGGGACAGGGGGATAACCGCGCAGCGATACTATGGCTACACCTTC. This translates into CASSLDRDRGITAQRYYGYTF.

The chain combines TRBV12-3 or TRBV12-4 with TRBJ2-7; 10 bases are a match to TRBD2. The junction had 5 bases not matched to a gene; V was cut back by 6 bases and J by 3 bases. This CDR3 has 14 amino acids. The CDR3 region is CASSPGLAYYEQYF. The CDR3 bases are TGTGCCAGCAGCCCGGGACTAGCGTACTACGAGCAGTACTTC.

The CDR3, as DNA: TGCGCCAGCAGCACAAGAAACAGAGCGGGGAGGGGAAAGGAAACCTATGGCTACACCTTC. It encodes CASSTRNRAGRGKETYGYTF. This chain joins TRBV5-1 and TRBJ1-2; D is perhaps TRBD1 (5 bases). V was cut by 4 bases and J by 4 bases, with 32 bases left in between. Germline V lookup: CDR1 SGHRS, CDR2 YFSETQ. CDR3 length: 20 residues.

The chain carries TRBV9 and TRBJ2-5; D call uncertain. Trimming stripped 2 bases from V and 4 bases from J, with 6 bases between. The CDR3 is 12 residues long. Germline assignment: CDR1 SGDLS and CDR2 YYNGEE. CDR3 sequence: CASSVTGETQYF. The DNA of the CDR3 is TGTGCCAGCAGCGTCACGGGAGAGACCCAGTACTTC.

This chain connects TRBV7-9 to TRBJ2-5, with D hard to call. Germline CDR1 and CDR2: SEHNR and FQNEAQ (reference sequence). V was clipped by 3 bases and J by 1 base, with 9 bases between them. The CDR3 is made up of 14 amino acids. The CDR3 region has the DNA TGTGCCAGCAGCTTTTCGACGCTCCAAGAGACCCAGTACTTC. Encoded protein: CASSFSTLQETQYF.

The V and J genes are TRBV5-8 and TRBJ2-1, with TRBD2 matching over 9 bases. The germline gives CDR1 SGHTS, CDR2 YDEGEE. The CDR3 has 16 amino acids. The V and J ends lost 4 bases and 6 bases, in that order; junction bases with no gene match: 11. In DNA, the CDR3 is TGTGCCAGCAGCGCCCACCTAGCGGGGTTTGCCAATGAGCAGTTCTTC. Translated: CASSAHLAGFANEQFF.

The sample holds a few counts of this clonotype. The chain joins TRBV20-1 to TRBJ2-7; D might be TRBD1 (7 bases). Trimming stripped 4 bases from V and 3 bases from J, with 13 bases between. Per the germline V gene, CDR1 is DFQATT and CDR2 is SNEGSKA (reference sequence). There are 13 residues in the CDR3. CDR3 loop: CSATGDSRYEQYF. CDR3 sequence (DNA): TGCAGTGCTACGGGGGACAGCCGCTACGAGCAGTACTTC.

This clonotype was detected many times. This chain joins TRBV29-1 and TRBJ2-1; the match to TRBD1 covers 7 bases. The CDR3 extends over 14 amino acids. V lost 6 bases to trimming and J lost 1 base; unmatched junction nucleotides: 6. Germline V CDR1 and CDR2: SQVTM, ANQGSEA. CDR3 sequence: CSVRQGGSYNEQFF. The CDR3 DNA reads TGCAGCGTCCGACAGGGTGGATCCTACAATGAGCAGTTCTTC.

This clonotype was counted many times. The chain couples TRBV24-1 to TRBJ2-3; D remains unclear. Germline lookup yields CDR1 KGHDR and CDR2 SFDVKD. CDR3 length: 15 residues. The V end was cut by 4 bases, the J end by 4 bases, with 14 bases between. The CDR3 loop reads CATSDPSRPADTQYF. The CDR3 DNA sequence: TGTGCCACCAGTGACCCCAGCCGGCCCGCAGATACGCAGTATTTT.

This chain links TRBV28 with TRBJ2-5, with a weak D call TRBD1 (7 bases). The CDR3 is made up of 14 amino acids. V was trimmed by 7 bases and J by 5 bases, leaving 17 bases between them. Germline V gene lookup returns CDR1 MDHEN and CDR2 SYDVKM. The CDR3 reads CASNGGQPEETQYF. CDR3 sequence (DNA): TGTGCCAGCAACGGGGGACAGCCGGAGGAGACCCAGTACTTC.

This rearrangement joins TRBV3-1 to TRBJ2-5; D is possibly TRBD2 (5 bases). Germline lookup yields CDR1 LGHDT and CDR2 YNNKEL (reference sequence). The V end was cut by 0 bases, the J end by 5 bases, with 16 bases between. The CDR3 length is 16 residues. The CDR3 spells CASSQEPAEASETQYF. For the CDR3, the DNA is TGTGCCAGCAGCCAAGAGCCAGCGGAAGCCTCCGAGACCCAGTACTTC.